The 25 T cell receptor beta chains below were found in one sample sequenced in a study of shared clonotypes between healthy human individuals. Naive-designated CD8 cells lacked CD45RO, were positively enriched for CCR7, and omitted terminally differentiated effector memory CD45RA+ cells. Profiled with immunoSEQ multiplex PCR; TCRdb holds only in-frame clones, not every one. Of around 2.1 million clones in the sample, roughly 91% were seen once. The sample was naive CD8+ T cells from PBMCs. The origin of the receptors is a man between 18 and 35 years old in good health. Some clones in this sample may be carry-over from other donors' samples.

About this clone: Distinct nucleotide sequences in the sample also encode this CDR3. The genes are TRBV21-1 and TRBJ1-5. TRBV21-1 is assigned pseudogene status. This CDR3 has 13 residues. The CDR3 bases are TGTGCCAGCAGCAGCGGCGGCAATCAGCCCCAGCATTTT. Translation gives CASSSGGNQPQHF.

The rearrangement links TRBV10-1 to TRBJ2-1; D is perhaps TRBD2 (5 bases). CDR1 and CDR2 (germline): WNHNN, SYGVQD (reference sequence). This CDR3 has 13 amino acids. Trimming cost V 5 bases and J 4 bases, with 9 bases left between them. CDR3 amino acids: CASSLGVYNEQFF. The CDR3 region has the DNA TGCGCCAGCAGTTTGGGAGTTTACAATGAGCAGTTCTTC.

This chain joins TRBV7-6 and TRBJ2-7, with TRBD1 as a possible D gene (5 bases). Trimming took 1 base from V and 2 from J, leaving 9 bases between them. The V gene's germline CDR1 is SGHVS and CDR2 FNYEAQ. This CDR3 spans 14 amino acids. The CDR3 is CASSLDRTTYEQYF. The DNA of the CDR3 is TGTGCCAGCAGCTTAGACAGGACCACCTACGAGCAGTACTTC.

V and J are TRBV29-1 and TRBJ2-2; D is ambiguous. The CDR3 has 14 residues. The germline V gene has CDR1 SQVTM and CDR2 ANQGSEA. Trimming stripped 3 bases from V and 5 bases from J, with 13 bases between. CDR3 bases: TGCAGCGTTGACCTCGGGTTGGGGACCGGGGAGCTGTTTTTT. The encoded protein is CSVDLGLGTGELFF.

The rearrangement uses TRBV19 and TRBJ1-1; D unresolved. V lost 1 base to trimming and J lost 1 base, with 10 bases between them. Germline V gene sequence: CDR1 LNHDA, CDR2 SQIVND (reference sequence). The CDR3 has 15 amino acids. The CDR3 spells CASSIGLRSNTEAFF. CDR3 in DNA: TGTGCCAGTAGTATAGGTCTCAGGTCGAACACTGAAGCTTTCTTT.

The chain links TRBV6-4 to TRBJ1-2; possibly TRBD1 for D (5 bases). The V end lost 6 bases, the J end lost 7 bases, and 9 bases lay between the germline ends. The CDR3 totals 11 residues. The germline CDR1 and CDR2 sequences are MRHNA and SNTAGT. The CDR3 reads CASRGLGGYTF. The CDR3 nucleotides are TGTGCCAGCAGGGGGCTGGGTGGCTACACCTTC.

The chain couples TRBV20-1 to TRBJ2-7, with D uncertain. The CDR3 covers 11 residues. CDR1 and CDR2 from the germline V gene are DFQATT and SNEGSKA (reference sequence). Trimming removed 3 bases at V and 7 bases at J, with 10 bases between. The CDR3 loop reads CSARDDWEQYF. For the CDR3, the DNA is TGCAGTGCTAGGGATGACTGGGAGCAGTACTTC.

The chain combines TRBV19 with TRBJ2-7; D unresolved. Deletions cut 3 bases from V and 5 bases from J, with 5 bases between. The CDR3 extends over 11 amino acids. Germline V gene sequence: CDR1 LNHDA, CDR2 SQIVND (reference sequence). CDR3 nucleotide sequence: TGTGCCAGTAGTATGGACCACGAGCAGTACTTC. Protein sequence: CASSMDHEQYF. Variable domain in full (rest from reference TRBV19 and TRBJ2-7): DGGITQSPKYLFRKEGQNVTLSCEQNLNHDAMYWYRQDPGQGLRLIYYSQIVNDFQKGDIAEGYSVSREKKESFPLTVTSAQKNPTAFYLCASSMDHEQYFGPGTRLTVT.

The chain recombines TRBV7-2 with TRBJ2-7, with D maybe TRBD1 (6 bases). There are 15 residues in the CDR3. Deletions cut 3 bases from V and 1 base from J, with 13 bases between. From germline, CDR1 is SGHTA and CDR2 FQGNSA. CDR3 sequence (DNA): TGTGCCAGCAGCTTCCACGGGACAACATCCTACGAGCAGTACTTC. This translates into CASSFHGTTSYEQYF.

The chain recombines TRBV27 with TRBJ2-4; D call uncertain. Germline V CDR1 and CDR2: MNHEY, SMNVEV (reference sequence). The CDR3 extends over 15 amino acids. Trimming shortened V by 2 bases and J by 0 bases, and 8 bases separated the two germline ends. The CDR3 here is CASSLGSLAKNIQYF. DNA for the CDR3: TGTGCCAGCAGTTTAGGGTCGCTAGCCAAAAACATTCAGTACTTC.

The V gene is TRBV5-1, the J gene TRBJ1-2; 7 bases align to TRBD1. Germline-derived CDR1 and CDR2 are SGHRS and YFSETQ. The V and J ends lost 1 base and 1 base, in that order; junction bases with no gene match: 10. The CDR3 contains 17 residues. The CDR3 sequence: CASSLWGPGTVNYGYTF. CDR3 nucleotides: TGCGCCAGCAGCTTGTGGGGTCCCGGGACAGTTAACTATGGCTACACCTTC.

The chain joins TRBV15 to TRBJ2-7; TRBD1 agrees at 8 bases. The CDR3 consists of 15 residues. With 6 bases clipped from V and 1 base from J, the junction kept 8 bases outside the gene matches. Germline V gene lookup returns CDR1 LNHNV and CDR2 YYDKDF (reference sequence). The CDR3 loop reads CATSRGTGESYEQYF. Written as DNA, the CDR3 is TGTGCCACCAGTAGGGGGACAGGCGAATCCTACGAGCAGTACTTC.

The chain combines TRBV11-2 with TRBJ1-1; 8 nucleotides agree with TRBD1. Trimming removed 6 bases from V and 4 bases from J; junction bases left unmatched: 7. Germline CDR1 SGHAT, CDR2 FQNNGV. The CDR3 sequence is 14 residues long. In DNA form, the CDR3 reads TGTGCCAGCAGACCGGACAGGGTGGCCACTGAAGCTTTCTTT. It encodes CASRPDRVATEAFF.

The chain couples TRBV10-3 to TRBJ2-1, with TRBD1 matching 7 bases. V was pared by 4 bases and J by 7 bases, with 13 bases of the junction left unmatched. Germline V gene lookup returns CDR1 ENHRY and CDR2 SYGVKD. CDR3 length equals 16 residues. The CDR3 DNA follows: TGTGCCATCAGTGGTTCCCGGGACAGCCGGCCGAATGAGCAGTTCTTC. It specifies CAISGSRDSRPNEQFF.

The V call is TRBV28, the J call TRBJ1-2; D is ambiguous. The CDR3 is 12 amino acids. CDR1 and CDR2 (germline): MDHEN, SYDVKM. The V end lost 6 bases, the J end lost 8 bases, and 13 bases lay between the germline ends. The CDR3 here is CASRPDGSGYTF. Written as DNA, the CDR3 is TGTGCCAGCAGACCGGACGGGTCAGGCTACACCTTC.

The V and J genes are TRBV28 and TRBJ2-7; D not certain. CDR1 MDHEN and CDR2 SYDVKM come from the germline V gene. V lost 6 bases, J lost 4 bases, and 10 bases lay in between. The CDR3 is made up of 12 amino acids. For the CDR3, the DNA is TGTGCCAGCAGCCCTATTATTTACGAGCAGTACTTC. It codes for CASSPIIYEQYF. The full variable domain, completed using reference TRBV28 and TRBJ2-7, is DVKVTQSSRYLVKRTGEKVFLECVQDMDHENMFWYRQDPGLGLRLIYFSYDVKMKEKGDIPEGYSVSREKKERFSLILESASTNQTSMYLCASSPIIYEQYFGPGTRLTVT.

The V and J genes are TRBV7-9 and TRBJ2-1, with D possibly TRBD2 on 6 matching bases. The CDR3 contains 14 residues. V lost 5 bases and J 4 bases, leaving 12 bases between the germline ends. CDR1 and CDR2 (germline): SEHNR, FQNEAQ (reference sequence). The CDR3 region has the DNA TGTGCCAGCAGCGTCACTAGCCATTACAATGAGCAGTTCTTC. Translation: CASSVTSHYNEQFF.

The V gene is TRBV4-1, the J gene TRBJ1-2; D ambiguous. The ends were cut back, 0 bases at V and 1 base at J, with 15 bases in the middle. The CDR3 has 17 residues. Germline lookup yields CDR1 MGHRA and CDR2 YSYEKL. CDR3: CASSQDPPRLFNYGYTF. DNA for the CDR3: TGCGCCAGCAGCCAAGATCCCCCCAGACTCTTTAACTATGGCTACACCTTC.

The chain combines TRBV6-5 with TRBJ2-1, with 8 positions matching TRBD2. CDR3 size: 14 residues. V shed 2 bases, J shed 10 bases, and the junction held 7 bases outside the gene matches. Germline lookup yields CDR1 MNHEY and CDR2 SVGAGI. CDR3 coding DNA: TGTGCCAGCAGTTACGTTTTGGCGGGAGGCGAGCAGTTCTTC. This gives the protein CASSYVLAGGEQFF.

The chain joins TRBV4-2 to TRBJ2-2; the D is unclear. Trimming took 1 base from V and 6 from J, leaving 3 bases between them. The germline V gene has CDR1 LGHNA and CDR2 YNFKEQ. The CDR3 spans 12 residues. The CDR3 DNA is TGTGCCAGCAGCCAAGTTCCCGGGGAGCTGTTTTTT. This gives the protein CASSQVPGELFF.

The CDR3 nucleotides are TGTGCCAGCAAGGACCCTGGTCAGCGTGAGCAGTACTTC. This encodes CASKDPGQREQYF. The chain is built from TRBV5-8 and TRBJ2-7; D is undetermined. Trimming took off 6 bases at V and 7 bases at J, with 17 bases between the two ends. The CDR3 extends over 13 amino acids. Germline CDR1 reads SGHTS; CDR2 reads YDEGEE.

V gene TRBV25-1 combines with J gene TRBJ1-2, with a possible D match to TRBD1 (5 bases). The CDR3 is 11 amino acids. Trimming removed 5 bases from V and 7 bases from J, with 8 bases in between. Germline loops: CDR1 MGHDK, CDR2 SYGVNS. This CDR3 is CASSPGGGYTF. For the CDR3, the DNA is TGTGCCAGCAGTCCCGGGGGTGGCTACACCTTC.

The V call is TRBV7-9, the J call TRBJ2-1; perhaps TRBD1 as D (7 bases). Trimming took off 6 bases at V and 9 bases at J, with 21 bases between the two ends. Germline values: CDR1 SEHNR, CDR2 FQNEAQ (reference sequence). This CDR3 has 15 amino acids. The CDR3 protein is CASRSGGHGSGEQFF. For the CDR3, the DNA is TGTGCCAGCAGATCAGGGGGGCACGGGTCAGGTGAGCAGTTCTTC.

CDR3 in amino acids: CASSYLDPLGEAFF. In DNA, the CDR3 is TGTGCCAGCAGTTACTTGGACCCCCTGGGTGAAGCTTTCTTT. The genes are TRBV6-5 and TRBJ1-1; D unclear. CDR3 length: 14 amino acids. CDR1 and CDR2 from the germline V gene are MNHEY and SVGAGI. V was clipped by 1 base and J by 7 bases, with 13 bases between them.

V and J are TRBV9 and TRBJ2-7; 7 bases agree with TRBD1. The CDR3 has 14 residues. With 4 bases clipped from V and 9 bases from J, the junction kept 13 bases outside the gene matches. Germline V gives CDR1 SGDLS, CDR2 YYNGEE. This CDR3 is CASSPLDRRTPQYF. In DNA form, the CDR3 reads TGTGCCAGCAGCCCACTGGACAGGCGCACTCCGCAGTACTTC.